This T cell receptor (beta chain) comes out of a study of T cells after yellow fever vaccination. Background on the study: In the case of low-cell-number fractions, SMART-Seq v4 Ultra Low Input was used for preparation.

On this clonotype itself: Its antigen is unidentified.

Germline lookup yields CDR1 MNHEY and CDR2 SVGAGI. V lost 5 bases, J lost 8 bases, and 15 bases lay in between. The CDR3 loop spans 13 amino acids. Study conclusions and caveats: Abundant contaminating clonotypes from the bulk population could appear in FACS-sorted repertoires.

Production of TCR cDNA was by 5'RACE template switching, which also added a universal primer site and UMIs. In TCRdb, the 5' RACE reads were re-called with MiXCR into one record per CDR3 protein. The data show roughly 190,000 distinct CDR3 sequences, 9.5% to 12% seen once. The source of this sequence is a man younger than 35 who received the YFV17D yellow fever vaccine. This specimen was CD8+ T cells sorted from PBMCs, taken 15 days after the yellow fever booster vaccination. This rearrangement joins TRBV6-5 to TRBJ1-2; no reliable D call. DNA of the CDR3: TGTGCCAGCAGTGCCGGGCCATATGGGGGCTACACCTTC. Amino acids: CASSAGPYGGYTF.